Listed here are 23 T cell receptor beta chains from one sample, sequenced in a study of shared T cell receptors in the human thymus. The data were produced by immunoSEQ multiplex PCR, yet TCRdb's version contains in-frame clones alone and is incomplete. The table records about 660,000 clones, more than 75% of them present only once. These data also featured in a second study, about human thymus T cells.

The sequenced material came from thymocytes. The receptors were sampled from a boy under two years old with a congenital heart defect.

The chain combines TRBV15 with TRBJ2-1, with D perhaps matching TRBD1 (7 bases). V gave up 5 bases and J gave up 1 base, with 12 bases separating them. Germline V gives CDR1 LNHNV, CDR2 YYDKDF (reference sequence). This CDR3 is built from 15 residues. Written as DNA, the CDR3 is TGTGCCACCAGCGCGACAGGGAGGTCCTACAATGAGCAGTTCTTC. Residues: CATSATGRSYNEQFF.

V and J are TRBV5-1 and TRBJ2-3; 8 bases line up with TRBD2. Germline V gene data show CDR1 as SGHRS and CDR2 as YFSETQ. V lost 4 bases to trimming and J lost 5 bases; unmatched junction nucleotides: 6. The CDR3 is made up of 14 amino acids. In DNA form, the CDR3 reads TGCGCCAGCAGCCCTAGCGGGCTTAAAGATACGCAGTATTTT. Residues: CASSPSGLKDTQYF.

This clone has just a few counts. The chain combines TRBV11-3 with TRBJ2-1; 10 positions agree with TRBD2. Germline V CDR1 and CDR2: SGHNT, YENEEA. The CDR3 has 17 residues. V shed 1 base and J 7 bases; nucleotides not matched to a gene: 10. DNA for the CDR3: TGTGCCAGCAGCTTAGGTAGGGCTAGCGGGAGCGGTAATGAGCAGTTCTTC. This codes for CASSLGRASGSGNEQFF.

The V gene is TRBV4-1, the J gene TRBJ2-7, with TRBD2 matching over 11 bases. Germline V gives CDR1 MGHRA, CDR2 YSYEKL. The CDR3 has 19 residues. The trim removed 0 bases at V and 0 bases at J, leaving 10 bases unmatched. CDR3 nucleotide sequence: TGCGCCAGCAGCCAAGATGAAAGTAGCGGGAGGGCAAACTCCTACGAGCAGTACTTC. Translated: CASSQDESSGRANSYEQYF.

V is TRBV6-1 and J is TRBJ1-1, with D maybe TRBD1 (6 bases). With 4 bases removed from V and 0 bases from J, the gap between germline ends came to 15 bases. This CDR3 has 16 residues. CDR1 and CDR2 from the germline V gene are MNHNS and SASEGT. CDR3: CASSGAGTTMNTEAFF. In nucleotides, the CDR3 is TGTGCCAGCAGTGGTGCAGGGACAACCATGAACACTGAAGCTTTCTTT.

This chain connects TRBV5-1 to TRBJ2-7; 7 nucleotides match TRBD2. CDR1 SGHRS and CDR2 YFSETQ come from the germline V gene. The ends lost 4 bases at V and 0 bases at J; junction bases unmatched: 10. CDR3 length: 16 residues. Written as DNA, the CDR3 is TGCGCCAGCAGCCTCCTACTAGCGTTACGCTCCTACGAGCAGTACTTC. This encodes CASSLLLALRSYEQYF.

This clone was seen a handful of times. CDR3 nucleotide sequence: TGTGCCAGCAGCTGTAGAGACAGGGACGCCTACGAGCAGTACTTC. It is translated as CASSCRDRDAYEQYF. This rearrangement joins TRBV5-8 to TRBJ2-7, with 7 bases aligning to TRBD1. Germline values: CDR1 SGHTS, CDR2 YDEGEE. V lost 3 bases to trimming and J lost 2 bases; unmatched junction nucleotides: 8. The CDR3 has 15 residues.

The gene calls are TRBV2 and TRBJ2-2; a weak D match, TRBD1 (5 bases). The CDR3 spans 13 residues. The germline V and J ends were trimmed by 9 bases and 0 bases, with 8 bases remaining between them. The V gene's germline CDR1 is SNHLY and CDR2 FYNNEI. CDR3 in amino acids: CARKGPNTGELFF. DNA for the CDR3: TGTGCCAGAAAGGGGCCGAACACCGGGGAGCTGTTTTTT.

This sequence joins TRBV25-1 and TRBJ2-3; 7 nucleotides match TRBD2. After removal of 1 base from V and 3 bases from J, the junction contained 13 bases not matched to a gene. This CDR3 spans 18 amino acids. Per germline, CDR1 MGHDK and CDR2 SYGVNS. CDR3 in amino acids: CASSEWPRERDSTDTQYF. The CDR3 DNA is TGTGCCAGCAGTGAATGGCCTCGGGAGCGGGACTCGACAGATACGCAGTATTTT. Based on the CDR3 plus reference TRBV25-1 and TRBJ2-3, the full variable domain is EADIYQTPRYLVIGTGKKITLECSQTMGHDKMYWYQQDPGMELHLIHYSYGVNSTEKGDLSSESTVSRIRTEHFPLTLESARPSHTSQYLCASSEWPRERDSTDTQYFGPGTRLTVL.

The chain carries TRBV27 and TRBJ2-6; a weak D match, TRBD2 (6 bases). Germline loops: CDR1 MNHEY, CDR2 SMNVEV (reference sequence). The CDR3 is made up of 19 amino acids. Between the trimmed V and J ends, which lost 4 bases and 0 bases, there was a span of 19 bases. CDR3 protein: CASSCAGRERGSGANVLTF. The CDR3 DNA reads TGTGCCAGCAGTTGCGCAGGGCGGGAACGGGGCTCTGGGGCCAACGTCCTGACTTTC.

This sequence joins TRBV5-1 and TRBJ1-2, with 8 bases lining up with TRBD1. This CDR3 region has 17 residues. V shed 4 bases and J 6 bases; nucleotides not matched to a gene: 17. The germline CDR1 and CDR2 sequences are SGHRS and YFSETQ. The CDR3 sequence: CASSERWGTGGTNGYTF. CDR3 in DNA: TGCGCCAGCAGCGAGAGGTGGGGGACAGGAGGTACTAATGGCTACACCTTC.

To note about this clone: Germline and junction disagree at one end, which may indicate a read error. This chain connects TRBV7-7 to TRBJ2-1; 9 bases match TRBD2. The CDR3 is made up of 14 amino acids. Germline V lookup: CDR1 SSHAT, CDR2 FNYEAQ (reference sequence). CDR3 coding DNA: TGTGCTAGCAGCTTAGGGCTAGCGGGACCTGAGCAGTTCTTC. Residues: CASSLGLAGPEQFF.

This sequence joins TRBV15 and TRBJ2-7; 8 bases map to TRBD1. This CDR3 is built from 15 residues. Germline CDR1 LNHNV, CDR2 YYDKDF (reference sequence). J was trimmed by 3 bases and V by 1 base; bases with no gene match: 5. CDR3 residues: CATSRGAGGRYEQYF. CDR3 coding DNA: TGTGCCACCAGCAGAGGGGCAGGGGGCCGCTACGAGCAGTACTTC.

In its sample, this clone was seen once. V and J are TRBV23-1 and TRBJ2-3, with D possibly being TRBD1 (5 bases). TRBV23-1 is annotated as an ORF whose role is uncertain. Trimming shortened V by 4 bases and J by 2 bases, and 10 bases separated the two germline ends. The CDR3 has 14 residues. CDR3 DNA: TGCGCCAGCAGTCGAGAGACAGCCACAGATACGCAGTATTTT. Translated: CASSRETATDTQYF.

This chain links TRBV10-3 with TRBJ1-5; 11 bases are shared with TRBD1. Germline V gives CDR1 ENHRY, CDR2 SYGVKD. The CDR3 is 15 residues long. V trimming: 7 bases; J trimming: 3 bases; junction bases outside the gene matches: 5. CDR3 coding DNA: TGTGCCATCAAAAGGACAGGGGGCTCCAATCAGCCCCAGCATTTT. Translated, it gives CAIKRTGGSNQPQHF.

This clone was picked up a small number of times. The chain uses TRBV6-6 and TRBJ2-7, with 8 bases identical to TRBD1. The CDR3 is 13 amino acids. Trimming took 5 bases from V and 1 from J; bases not matched to a gene: 1. Germline CDR1 is MNHNY and CDR2 is SVGAGI (reference sequence). The CDR3 DNA follows: TGTGCCAGCAGTCGGGACAGGTCCTACGAGCAGTACTTC. It encodes CASSRDRSYEQYF.

The chain joins TRBV4-3 to TRBJ1-1, with 7 bases matching TRBD1. The germline CDR1 and CDR2 sequences are LGHNA and YSLEER. J gave up 2 bases and V 3 bases, and 6 bases lay outside the gene matches. The CDR3 extends over 15 amino acids. CDR3 nucleotide sequence: TGCGCCAGCAGCCACGCCGGGACAGACAACACTGAAGCTTTCTTT. Its translation is CASSHAGTDNTEAFF.

V and J are TRBV10-3 and TRBJ1-3, with 7 positions matching TRBD1. V shed 4 bases and J 0 bases; nucleotides not matched to a gene: 12. The CDR3 consists of 18 residues. CDR1 ENHRY and CDR2 SYGVKD come from the germline V gene. The CDR3 here is CAISAPGQKSFSGNTIYF. The DNA of the CDR3 is TGTGCCATCAGTGCTCCGGGACAGAAATCGTTCTCTGGAAACACCATATATTTT.

This rearrangement joins TRBV7-9 to TRBJ2-7; TRBD1 is a possible D gene (6 bases). Trimming stripped 1 base from V and 1 base from J, with 8 bases between. CDR1 is SEHNR, CDR2 FQNEAQ, per germline (reference sequence). This CDR3 comprises 14 residues. The CDR3 DNA sequence: TGTGCCAGCAGCTTAGGAGACAGGTCCTACGAGCAGTACTTC. Amino acid sequence: CASSLGDRSYEQYF.

The chain uses TRBV4-3 and TRBJ1-1; 8 bases map to TRBD1. The J segment lost 2 bases and the V segment lost 4 bases, leaving 6 bases of the junction unmatched. This CDR3 is 15 amino acids long. CDR1 is LGHNA and CDR2 is YSLEER in the germline V gene. CDR3 sequence: CASSPLTGANTEAFF. In DNA form, the CDR3 reads TGCGCCAGCAGCCCCTTGACAGGGGCAAACACTGAAGCTTTCTTT.

The V call is TRBV13, the J call TRBJ1-2; D not certain. The ends were cut back, 3 bases at V and 0 bases at J, with 8 bases in the middle. Germline V gene lookup returns CDR1 PRHDT and CDR2 FYEKMQ (reference sequence). The CDR3 totals 14 residues. The CDR3 DNA follows: TGTGCCAGCAGCTTTTGGGCCGCTAACTATGGCTACACCTTC. This encodes CASSFWAANYGYTF.

J is TRBJ1-2 and V is TRBV2, with no clear D. The CDR3 has 12 amino acids. The V end was cut by 8 bases, the J end by 9 bases, with 16 bases between. CDR1 is SNHLY and CDR2 is FYNNEI in the germline V gene. CDR3 DNA sequence: TGTGCCAGCGTGAGGCACGGCTTCAGCTACACCTTC. It specifies CASVRHGFSYTF.

This chain uses TRBV2 with TRBJ2-6, with 7 bases matching TRBD1. J was trimmed by 4 bases and V by 6 bases; bases with no gene match: 6. This CDR3 region has 15 residues. Germline loops: CDR1 SNHLY, CDR2 FYNNEI. CDR3 sequence reads: CASSSTGVGANVLTF. CDR3 DNA sequence: TGTGCCAGCAGCTCCACAGGGGTCGGGGCCAACGTCCTGACTTTC.